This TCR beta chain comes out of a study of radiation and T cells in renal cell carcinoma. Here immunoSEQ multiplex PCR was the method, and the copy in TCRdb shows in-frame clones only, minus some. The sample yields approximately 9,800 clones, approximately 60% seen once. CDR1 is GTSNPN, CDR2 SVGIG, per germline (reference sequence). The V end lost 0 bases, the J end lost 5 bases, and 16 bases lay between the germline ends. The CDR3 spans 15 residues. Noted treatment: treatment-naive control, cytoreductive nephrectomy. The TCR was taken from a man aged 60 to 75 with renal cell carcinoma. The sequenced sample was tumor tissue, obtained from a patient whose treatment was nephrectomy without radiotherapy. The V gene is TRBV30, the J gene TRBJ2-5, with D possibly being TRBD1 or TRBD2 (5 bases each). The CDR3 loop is CAWSVLGRERETQYF. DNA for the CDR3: TGTGCCTGGAGTGTACTAGGCAGGGAGAGGGAGACCCAGTACTTC.